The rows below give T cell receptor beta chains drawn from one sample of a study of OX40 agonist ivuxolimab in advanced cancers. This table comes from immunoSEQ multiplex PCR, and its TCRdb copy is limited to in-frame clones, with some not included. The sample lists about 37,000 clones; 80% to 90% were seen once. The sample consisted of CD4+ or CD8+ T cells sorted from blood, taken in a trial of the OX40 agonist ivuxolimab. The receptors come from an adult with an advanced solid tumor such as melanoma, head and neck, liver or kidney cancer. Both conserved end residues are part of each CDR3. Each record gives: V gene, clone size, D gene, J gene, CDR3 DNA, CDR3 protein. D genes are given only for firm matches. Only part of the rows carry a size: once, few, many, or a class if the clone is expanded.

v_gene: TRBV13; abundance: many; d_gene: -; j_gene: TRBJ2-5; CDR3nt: TGTGCCAGCAGCCCGAGCGGCCCGGGGACCCAGTACTTC; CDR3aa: CASSPSGPGTQYF
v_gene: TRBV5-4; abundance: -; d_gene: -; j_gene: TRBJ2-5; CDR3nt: TGTGCCAGCAGCTTGGCAGACCGGCTCCAAGAGACCCAGTACTTC; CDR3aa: CASSLADRLQETQYF
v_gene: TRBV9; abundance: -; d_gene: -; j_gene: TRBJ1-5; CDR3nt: TGTGCCAGCAGCCCCGGAGGCGCCAATCAGCCCCAGCATTTT; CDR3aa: CASSPGGANQPQHF
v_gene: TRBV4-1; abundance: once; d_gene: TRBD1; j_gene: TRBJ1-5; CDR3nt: TGCGCCAGCAGCCCGAACATGGACAGGCACAATCAGCCCCAGCATTTT; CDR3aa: CASSPNMDRHNQPQHF
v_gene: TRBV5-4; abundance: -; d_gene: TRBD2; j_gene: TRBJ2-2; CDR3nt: TGTGCCAGCAGCTTGGCTAGCGGGAGGTCGGCCACCGGGGAGCTGTTTTTT; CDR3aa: CASSLASGRSATGELFF
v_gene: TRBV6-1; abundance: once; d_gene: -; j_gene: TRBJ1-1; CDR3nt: TGTGCCAGCAGTGAAGCGACCCTGAACACTGAAGCTTTCTTT; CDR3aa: CASSEATLNTEAFF
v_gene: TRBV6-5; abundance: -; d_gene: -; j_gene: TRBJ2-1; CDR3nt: TGTGCCAGCAGTTACTCTTGGGGGGCGGATGAGCAGTTCTTC; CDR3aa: CASSYSWGADEQFF
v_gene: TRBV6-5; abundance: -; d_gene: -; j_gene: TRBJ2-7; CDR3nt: TGTGCCAGCAAACCGAGGGGCCTCTCCTACGAGCAGTACTTC; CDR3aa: CASKPRGLSYEQYF
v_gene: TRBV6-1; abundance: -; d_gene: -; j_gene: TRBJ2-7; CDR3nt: TGTGCCAGCAGTGCGGGGGTTCAGCAGTACTTC; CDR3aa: CASSAGVQQYF
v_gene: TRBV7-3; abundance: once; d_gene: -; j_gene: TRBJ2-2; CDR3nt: TGTGCCAGCAAGGATACTCCCGGGGAGCTGTTTTTT; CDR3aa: CASKDTPGELFF
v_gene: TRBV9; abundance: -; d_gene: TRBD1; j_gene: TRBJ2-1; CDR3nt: TGTGCCAGCAGCGCGGGACAGGGCCCCTACAATGAGCAGTTCTTC; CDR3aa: CASSAGQGPYNEQFF
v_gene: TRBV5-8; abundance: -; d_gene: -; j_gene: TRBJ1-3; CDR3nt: TGTGCCAGCAGCTCGCTCTTCAGGGACTCCTCTGGAAACACCATATATTTT; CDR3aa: CASSSLFRDSSGNTIYF
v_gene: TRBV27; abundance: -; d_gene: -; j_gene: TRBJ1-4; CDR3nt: TGTGCCAGCAGTCCCCTAGGACTCCCAACTAATGAAAAACTGTTTTTT; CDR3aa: CASSPLGLPTNEKLFF
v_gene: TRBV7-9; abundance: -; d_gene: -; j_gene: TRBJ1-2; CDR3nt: TGTGCCAGCACCCACAGTAATCTCAACTATGGCTACACCTTC; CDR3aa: CASTHSNLNYGYTF
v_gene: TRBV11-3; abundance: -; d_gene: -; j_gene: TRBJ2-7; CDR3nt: TGTGCCAGCAGCCAGGACCATATTGGTGAGCAGTACTTC; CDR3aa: CASSQDHIGEQYF
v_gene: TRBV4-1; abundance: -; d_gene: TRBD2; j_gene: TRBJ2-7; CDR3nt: TGCGCCAGCAGCCAAGATCCCCCAGCTAGCGGGAGGGCCGGCGAGCAGTACTTC; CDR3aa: CASSQDPPASGRAGEQYF
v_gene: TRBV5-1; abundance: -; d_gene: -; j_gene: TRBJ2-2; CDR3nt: TGCGCCAGCAGCTTAGGGGGGCCCGGGGAGCTGTTTTTT; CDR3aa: CASSLGGPGELFF
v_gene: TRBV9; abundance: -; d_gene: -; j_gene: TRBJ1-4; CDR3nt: TGTGCCAGCCAGGGATGGGGGCTGGATGAAAAACTGTTTTTT; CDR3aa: CASQGWGLDEKLFF
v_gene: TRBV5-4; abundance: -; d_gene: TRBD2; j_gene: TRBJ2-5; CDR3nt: TGTGCCAGCAGCCTAGCGGGCAAACAAGAGACCCAGTACTTC; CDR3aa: CASSLAGKQETQYF
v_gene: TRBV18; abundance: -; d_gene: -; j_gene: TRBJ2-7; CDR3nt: TGTGCCAGCTCACCGGACGGGGCCTACGAGCAGTACTTC; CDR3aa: CASSPDGAYEQYF
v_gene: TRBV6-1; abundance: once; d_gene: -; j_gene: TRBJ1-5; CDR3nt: TGTGCCAGCAGTGAGATGCAAGGTCAGCTGCCCCAGCATTTT; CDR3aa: CASSEMQGQLPQHF
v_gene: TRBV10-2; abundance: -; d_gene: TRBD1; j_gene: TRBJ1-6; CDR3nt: TGCGCCAGCAGTGAGCAACTAGCCGGGACAGGGCACTCACCCCTCCACTTT; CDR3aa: CASSEQLAGTGHSPLHF
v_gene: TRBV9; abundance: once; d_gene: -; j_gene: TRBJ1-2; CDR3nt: TGTGCCAGCAGCCGACCGGGATACTATGGCTACACCTTC; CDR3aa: CASSRPGYYGYTF
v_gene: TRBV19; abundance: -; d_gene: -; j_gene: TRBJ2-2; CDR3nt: TGTGCCAGTAGTATAGGTCCGAACACCGGGGAGCTGTTTTTT; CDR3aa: CASSIGPNTGELFF
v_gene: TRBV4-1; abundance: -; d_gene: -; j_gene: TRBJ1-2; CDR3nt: TGCGCCAGCAGCCCCTCTCAGGGTTTGAACTATGGCTACACCTTC; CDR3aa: CASSPSQGLNYGYTF
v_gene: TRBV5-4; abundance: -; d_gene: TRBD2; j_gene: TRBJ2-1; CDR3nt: TGTGCCAGCAGCTGGACTAGCGGGAGTGCTGAGCAGTTCTTC; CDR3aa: CASSWTSGSAEQFF
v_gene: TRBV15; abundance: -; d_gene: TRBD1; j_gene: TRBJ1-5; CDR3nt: TGTGCCACCAGCCTTAGCAGGGGGCGGAATCAGCCCCAGCATTTT; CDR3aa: CATSLSRGRNQPQHF
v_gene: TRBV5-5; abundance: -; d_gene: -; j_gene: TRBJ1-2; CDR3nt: TGTGCCAGCAGCTTGGAGTGGACATCCGGCTACACCTTC; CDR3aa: CASSLEWTSGYTF
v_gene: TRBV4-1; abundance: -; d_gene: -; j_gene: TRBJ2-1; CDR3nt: TGCGCCAGCAGCCGCGGCGTCTTGGATGAGCAGTTCTTC; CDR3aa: CASSRGVLDEQFF
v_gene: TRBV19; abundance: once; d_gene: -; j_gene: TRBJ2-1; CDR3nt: TGTGCCAGTAGTCTCAGGGATTCCTACAATGAGCAGTTCTTC; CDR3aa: CASSLRDSYNEQFF
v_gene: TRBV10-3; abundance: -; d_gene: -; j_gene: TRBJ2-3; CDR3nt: TGTGCCATCAGTGAGTCGACGGGGCCAGCAGATACGCAGTATTTT; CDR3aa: CAISESTGPADTQYF
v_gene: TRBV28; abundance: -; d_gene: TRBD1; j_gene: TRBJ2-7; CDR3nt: TGTGCCAGCAGGACCGGGACAGGGGTAAACGAGCAGTACTTC; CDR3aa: CASRTGTGVNEQYF
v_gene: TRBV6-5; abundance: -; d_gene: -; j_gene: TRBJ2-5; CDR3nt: TGTGCCAGCAGTTACGGGCAGCTCCAAGAGACCCAGTACTTC; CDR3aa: CASSYGQLQETQYF
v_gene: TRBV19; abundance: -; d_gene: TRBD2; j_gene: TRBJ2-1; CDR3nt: TGTGCCAGTAGGAGGACTAGCGGGAGGGTTTACAATGAGCAGTTCTTC; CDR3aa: CASRRTSGRVYNEQFF
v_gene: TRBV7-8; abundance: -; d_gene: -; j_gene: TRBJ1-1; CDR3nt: TGTGCCAGCAGCTTAGTACAGGGAGGAACTGAAGCTTTCTTT; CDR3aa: CASSLVQGGTEAFF
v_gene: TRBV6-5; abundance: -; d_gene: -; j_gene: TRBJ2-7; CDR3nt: TGTGCCAGCAGTTACGACCAGGAAGGCTACGAGCAGTACTTC; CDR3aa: CASSYDQEGYEQYF
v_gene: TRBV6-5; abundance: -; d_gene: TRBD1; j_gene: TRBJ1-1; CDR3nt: TGTGCCAGCAGCCTGGGACAGGGGGCGCAGACTGAAGCTTTCTTT; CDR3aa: CASSLGQGAQTEAFF
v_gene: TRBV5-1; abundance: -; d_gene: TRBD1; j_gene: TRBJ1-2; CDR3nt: TGCGCCAGCAGCTTGGCGCAGGGGGTAAGCTATGGCTACACCTTC; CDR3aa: CASSLAQGVSYGYTF
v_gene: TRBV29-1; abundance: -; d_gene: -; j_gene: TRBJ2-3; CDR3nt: TGCAGCGTAGAAGCAGAGTCAGATACGCAGTATTTT; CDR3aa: CSVEAESDTQYF
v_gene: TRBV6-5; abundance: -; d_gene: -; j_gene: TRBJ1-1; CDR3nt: TGTGCCAGCAGGTCGGGAGTGACTGAAGCTTTCTTT; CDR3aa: CASRSGVTEAFF
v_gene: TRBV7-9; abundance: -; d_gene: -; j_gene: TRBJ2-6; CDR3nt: TGTGCCAGCAGCTTAAGCTTTGGGGCCAACGTCCTGACTTTC; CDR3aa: CASSLSFGANVLTF
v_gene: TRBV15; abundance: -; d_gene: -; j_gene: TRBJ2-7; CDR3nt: TGTGCCACCAGCAGAGCGTCCGCAGGGAGCTCCTACGAGCAGTACTTC; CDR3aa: CATSRASAGSSYEQYF
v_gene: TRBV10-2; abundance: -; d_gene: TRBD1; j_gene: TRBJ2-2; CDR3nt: TGCGCCAGCGGCCACTGGGACAGCACGAACACCGGGGAGCTGTTTTTT; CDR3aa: CASGHWDSTNTGELFF
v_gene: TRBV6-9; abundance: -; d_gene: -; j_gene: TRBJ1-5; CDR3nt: TGTGCCAGCAGTTATAAAGACGGACTTGTTAATCAGCCCCAGCATTTT; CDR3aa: CASSYKDGLVNQPQHF
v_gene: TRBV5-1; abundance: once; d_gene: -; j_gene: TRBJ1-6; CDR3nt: TGCGCCAGCAGTCAGGGCCGCTCCTATAATTCACCCCTCCACTTT; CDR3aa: CASSQGRSYNSPLHF
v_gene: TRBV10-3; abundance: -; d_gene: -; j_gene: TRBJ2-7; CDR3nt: TGTGCCATCAGTCAGACAGCCCAATCCTACGAGCAGTACTTC; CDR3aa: CAISQTAQSYEQYF
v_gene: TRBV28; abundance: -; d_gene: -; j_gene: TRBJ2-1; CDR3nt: TGTGCCAGCACTCCAGGGGAGGCGGCGGGTTTTAATGAGCAGTTCTTC; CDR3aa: CASTPGEAAGFNEQFF
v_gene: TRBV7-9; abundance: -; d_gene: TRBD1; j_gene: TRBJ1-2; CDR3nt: TGTGCCAGCACCAGAGGAGGGGGCGCCAGCTATGGCTACACCTTC; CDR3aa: CASTRGGGASYGYTF
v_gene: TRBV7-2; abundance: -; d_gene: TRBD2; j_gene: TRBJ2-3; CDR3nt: TGTGCCAGCAGCTTATCGGCGGGGGGCGCAGATACGCAGTATTTT; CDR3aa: CASSLSAGGADTQYF